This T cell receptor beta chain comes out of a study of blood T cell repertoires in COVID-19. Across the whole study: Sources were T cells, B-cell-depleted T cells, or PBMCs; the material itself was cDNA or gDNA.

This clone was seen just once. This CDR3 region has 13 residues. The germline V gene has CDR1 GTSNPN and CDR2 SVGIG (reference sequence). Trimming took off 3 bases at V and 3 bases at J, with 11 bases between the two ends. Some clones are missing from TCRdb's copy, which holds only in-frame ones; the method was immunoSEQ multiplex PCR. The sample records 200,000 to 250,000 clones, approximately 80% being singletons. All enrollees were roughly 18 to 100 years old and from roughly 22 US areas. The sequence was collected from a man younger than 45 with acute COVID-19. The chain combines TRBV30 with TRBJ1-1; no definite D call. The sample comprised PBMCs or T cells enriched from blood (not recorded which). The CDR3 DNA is TGTGCCTGGAGGAGGGATCGGGACACTGAAGCTTTCTTT. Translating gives CAWRRDRDTEAFF.